These 27 T cell receptor beta chains came from one sample sequenced in a study of vaccination and CD4 T cells after COVID-19. Antigen specificity for these receptors is unknown. The sample's treatment: approximately nine-day PBMC culture with coronavirus spike peptide pools or control peptides (ViraFEST assay). At the Johns Hopkins FTIC core, DNA taken from cultured CD4+ T cells was sequenced by way of the Oncomine TCR Beta short-read assay. TCRdb analysed the PCR reads with MiXCR anew, one entry per CDR3 protein. The profile covers 10,000 to 12,000 distinct CDR3 sequences, with approximately 57% appearing a single time and approximately 13% taken by the ten largest. Sequenced input: CD4+ T cells from blood, cultured in vitro. The receptors derive from a human donor who had recovered from COVID-19.

V and J are TRBV19 and TRBJ1-5; the D gene is possibly TRBD1 (6 bases). The CDR3 covers 19 residues. The V gene's germline CDR1 is LNHDA and CDR2 SQIVND (reference sequence). Trimming pared 5 bases from V and 4 bases from J, leaving 27 bases between. The CDR3 coding sequence is TGTGCCAGTAGTCCCCCATCAGGGGCAGGGCTTAGTCGAAATCAGCCCCAGCATTTT. As protein: CASSPPSGAGLSRNQPQHF.

The chain couples TRBV5-1 to TRBJ2-7; a possible D gene is TRBD1 (5 bases). This CDR3 region has 13 residues. The ends were cut back, 0 bases at V and 7 bases at J, with 11 bases in the middle. Germline-derived CDR1 and CDR2 are SGHRS and YFSETQ. CDR3 amino acids: CASSLGGRVEQYF. The CDR3 nucleotides are TGCGCCAGCAGCTTGGGGGGCAGGGTGGAGCAGTACTTC.

The chain couples TRBV5-4 to TRBJ2-5; 8 nucleotides line up with TRBD2. Germline V CDR1 and CDR2: SGHNT, YYREEE (reference sequence). The CDR3 is made up of 14 amino acids. The J segment lost 2 bases and the V segment lost 4 bases, leaving 4 bases of the junction unmatched. This CDR3 is CASSPTSGQETQYF. CDR3 bases: TGTGCCAGCAGCCCAACTAGCGGACAAGAGACCCAGTACTTC.

This clonotype was detected a few times. The gene calls are TRBV20-1 and TRBJ1-6; 7 bases map to TRBD1. Germline CDR1 DFQATT, CDR2 SNEGSKA (reference sequence). With 6 bases clipped from V and 8 bases from J, the junction kept 13 bases outside the gene matches. The CDR3 is 15 residues long. The CDR3 loop reads CSAILGEGAHSPLHF. For the CDR3, the DNA is TGCAGTGCCATCCTGGGGGAGGGGGCGCATTCACCCCTCCACTTT.

With regard to this clonotype: One junction end does not reproduce the germline sequence, and a read error may be involved. The chain carries TRBV20-1 and TRBJ2-1, with a weak D call TRBD2 (6 bases). Per germline, CDR1 DFQATT and CDR2 SNEGSKA (reference sequence). CDR3 length: 15 residues. This CDR3 reads CSAPGTGNSYSEQFF. The CDR3 bases are TGCAGTGCTCCAGGGACTGGAAACTCCTACAGTGAGCAGTTCTTC.

V and J are TRBV20-1 and TRBJ2-7, with D perhaps TRBD1 (5 bases). The CDR3 consists of 14 residues. Germline loops: CDR1 DFQATT, CDR2 SNEGSKA (reference sequence). Trimming took off 4 bases at V and 2 bases at J, with 15 bases between the two ends. The CDR3 sequence is CSATTALATYEQYF. In DNA, the CDR3 is TGCAGTGCTACGACAGCTTTGGCGACCTACGAGCAGTACTTC.

The V and J genes are TRBV27 and TRBJ2-4; maybe TRBD1 (6 bases). Germline-derived CDR1 and CDR2 are MNHEY and SMNVEV (reference sequence). This CDR3 is built from 15 residues. V lost 7 bases and J lost 3, with 16 bases in between. In nucleotides, the CDR3 is TGTGCCAGCATTCGTGCAGAAGGGGGCAAAAACATTCAGTACTTC. Translating it yields CASIRAEGGKNIQYF.

This sequence joins TRBV2 and TRBJ2-7; D ambiguous. Germline values: CDR1 SNHLY, CDR2 FYNNEI. The CDR3 is 15 amino acids. Trimming removed 1 base at V and 3 bases at J, with 13 bases between. CDR3 DNA: TGTGCCAGCAGTGAAGACGTGACAATCAGCTACGAGCAGTACTTC. Translating it yields CASSEDVTISYEQYF.

The J gene is TRBJ1-2, the V gene TRBV5-4, with D perhaps TRBD1 (5 bases). Germline values: CDR1 SGHNT, CDR2 YYREEE (reference sequence). With 1 base removed from V and 4 bases from J, the gap between germline ends came to 14 bases. The CDR3 loop spans 15 amino acids. CDR3 nucleotide sequence: TGTGCCAGCAGCTTGCAGTTTGGGGGGAGCTATGGCTACACCTTC. Encoded protein: CASSLQFGGSYGYTF.

The genes are TRBV2 and TRBJ2-7; D call uncertain. Trimming took 4 bases from V and 2 from J, leaving 3 bases between them. Germline CDR1 is SNHLY and CDR2 is FYNNEI. There are 11 residues in the CDR3. CDR3 DNA sequence: TGTGCCAGCAGTGTGGCCTACGAGCAGTACTTC. Protein product: CASSVAYEQYF.

Only a few counts were recorded for this clonotype. The genes are TRBV15 and TRBJ2-5; D is possibly TRBD2 (7 bases). The V end was cut by 7 bases, the J end by 2 bases, with 14 bases between. Germline V lookup: CDR1 LNHNV, CDR2 YYDKDF (reference sequence). The length of the CDR3 is 14 residues. The CDR3 DNA sequence: TGTGCCACCAACGGAGGGGGGGTTCAAGAGACCCAGTACTTC. Protein: CATNGGGVQETQYF.

The J gene is TRBJ1-1, the V gene TRBV6-1, with unresolved D. Germline V gene data show CDR1 as MNHNS and CDR2 as SASEGT. This CDR3 is built from 15 residues. V was shortened by 5 bases and J by 1 base, with 14 bases between the two germline ends. The CDR3 DNA reads TGTGCCAGCAGTCCTAGTCGAAAAGGGAACACTGAAGCTTTCTTT. Amino acid sequence: CASSPSRKGNTEAFF.

There are a few counts of this clonotype. V is TRBV20-1 and J is TRBJ2-7; D is uncertain. Germline V gene sequence: CDR1 DFQATT, CDR2 SNEGSKA (reference sequence). This CDR3 has 14 amino acids. Trimming left V 0 bases short and J 5 bases short, with 14 bases between. This chain's CDR3 is CSARDRNNWHEQYF. As DNA, the CDR3 is TGCAGTGCTAGAGATCGGAATAATTGGCACGAGCAGTACTTC.

This chain links TRBV4-3 with TRBJ1-3; maybe TRBD1 (6 bases). The V gene's germline CDR1 is LGHNA and CDR2 YSLEER. This CDR3 has 14 amino acids. V dropped 0 bases and J dropped 7 bases, with 10 bases sitting between them. The CDR3 protein is CASSQDGGLNTIYF. CDR3 sequence (DNA): TGCGCCAGCAGCCAAGACGGGGGGCTGAACACCATATATTTT.

The genes are TRBV7-9 and TRBJ2-1; TRBD2 agrees at 12 bases. The CDR3 sequence is 18 residues long. Germline trimming cut 1 base from V and 3 bases from J; bases unmatched to any gene: 7. Germline CDR1 is SEHNR and CDR2 is FQNEAQ (reference sequence). The DNA for the CDR3 is TGTGCCAGCAGCTTAGTGACTAGCGGGAGTTTCGTCTACAATGAGCAGTTCTTC. It is translated as CASSLVTSGSFVYNEQFF.

The chain is built from TRBV5-1 and TRBJ1-5; unclear D gene. The germline CDR1 and CDR2 sequences are SGHRS and YFSETQ. CDR3 length: 13 amino acids. V was pared by 0 bases and J by 4 bases, with 5 bases between. The CDR3, as DNA: TGCGCCAGCAGCTTGGATCCGAATCAGCCCCAGCATTTT. Protein sequence: CASSLDPNQPQHF.

This chain joins TRBV12-5 and TRBJ1-1; TRBD1 might be the D (6 bases). V shed 1 base and J shed 4 bases, with 28 bases lying between them. The CDR3 loop spans 20 amino acids. From germline, CDR1 is LGHNT and CDR2 FRNRAP. The CDR3 bases are TGTGCTAGTGGTTTGGGAGTTGGAGGGGAAGGGGGTATGATTCCCACTGAAGCTTTCTTT. This gives the protein CASGLGVGGEGGMIPTEAFF.

The gene calls are TRBV21-1 and TRBJ2-5; the D call TRBD1 from the table was never checked on the DNA. TRBV21-1 is tagged as a pseudogene. The CDR3 contains 16 residues. The DNA of the CDR3 is TGTGCCAGCAGCAATACCGGGACAGGGCCGTATGAGACCCAGTACTTC. Encoded protein: CASSNTGTGPYETQYF.

This clonotype was detected only a few times. V is TRBV2 and J is TRBJ1-1; 8 positions match TRBD1. CDR3 length: 14 amino acids. The germline gives CDR1 SNHLY, CDR2 FYNNEI. The trim removed 6 bases at V and 1 base at J, leaving 4 bases unmatched. CDR3 in amino acids: CASRTGQGNTEAFF. The CDR3 DNA reads TGTGCCAGCAGGACAGGACAGGGGAACACTGAAGCTTTCTTT.

The rearrangement links TRBV20-1 to TRBJ2-5, with 15 bases fitting TRBD2. Germline loops: CDR1 DFQATT, CDR2 SNEGSKA (reference sequence). The V gene end was trimmed by 5 bases and the J gene end by 7 bases; junction bases not matched to a gene: 8. This CDR3 is built from 15 residues. In nucleotides, the CDR3 is TGCAGTGCTCGGACTAGCGGGAGGGCCGGGGGGACCCAGTACTTC. Its protein is CSARTSGRAGGTQYF.

This clonotype appeared a few times. The rearrangement uses TRBV20-1 and TRBJ2-1; D may match TRBD1 or TRBD2 (7 bases each). Trimming pared 2 bases from V and 9 bases from J, leaving 17 bases between. CDR1 is DFQATT and CDR2 is SNEGSKA in the germline V gene (reference sequence). This CDR3 is built from 14 residues. Here the CDR3 reads CSARRPGGRVEQFF. The CDR3, as DNA: TGCAGTGCTAGACGTCCAGGGGGGAGGGTTGAGCAGTTCTTC.

The rearrangement uses TRBV12-3 or TRBV12-4 and TRBJ1-2, with D unclear. V lost 8 bases to trimming and J lost 0 bases, with 7 bases between them. The CDR3 runs to 12 residues. The CDR3 bases are TGTGCCAGCGCAGAATCTAACTATGGCTACACCTTC. It yields the protein CASAESNYGYTF.

This clonotype was counted only a few times. The chain recombines TRBV20-1 with TRBJ2-2; either TRBD1 or TRBD2 may fit D (5 bases each). The V gene lost 0 bases and the J gene lost 5 bases, with 13 bases spanning the gap. Germline V gives CDR1 DFQATT, CDR2 SNEGSKA (reference sequence). The CDR3 loop spans 15 amino acids. CDR3 DNA: TGCAGTGCTAGAGATATGAGTGAGGGGACCGGGGAGCTGTTTTTT. Protein sequence: CSARDMSEGTGELFF.

The V and J genes are TRBV6-1 and TRBJ2-7; TRBD2 matches 9 bases. This CDR3 spans 14 amino acids. V dropped 6 bases and J dropped 0; count of bases not matched to a gene: 3. The germline V gene has CDR1 MNHNS and CDR2 SASEGT. This chain's CDR3 is CASRLAGPSYEQYF. The CDR3 coding sequence is TGTGCCAGCAGACTAGCGGGCCCCTCCTACGAGCAGTACTTC.

Only a few counts were recorded for this clonotype. This rearrangement joins TRBV28 to TRBJ2-3; TRBD2 matches 8 bases. CDR1 is MDHEN, CDR2 SYDVKM, per germline. Germline trimming cut 7 bases from V and 2 bases from J; bases unmatched to any gene: 14. CDR3 length equals 17 residues. In DNA form, the CDR3 reads TGTGCCAGCACGAGGTTGCGGGAGGACGACCTCACAGATACGCAGTATTTT. Translation: CASTRLREDDLTDTQYF.

The rearrangement links TRBV20-1 to TRBJ2-3, with TRBD2 matching over 9 bases. With V trimmed by 6 bases and J by 3 bases, 7 bases remained unmatched. In germline, CDR1 is DFQATT, CDR2 SNEGSKA (reference sequence). This CDR3 is built from 14 residues. In nucleotides, the CDR3 is TGCAGTGCCCGACTAGCGGCGGGAACAGATACGCAGTATTTT. Translated: CSARLAAGTDTQYF.

As concerns this clonotype: In this CDR3 the conserved last residue, phenylalanine or tryptophan, is missing, so a read error is likely. This sequence joins TRBV7-9 and TRBJ2-1; the D gene is possibly TRBD2 (5 bases). This CDR3 is 13 amino acids long. CDR1 and CDR2 (germline): SEHNR, FQNEAQ (reference sequence). V lost 1 base and J lost 5, with 6 bases in between. The CDR3 DNA follows: TGTGCCAGCAGCTTAGGGCGGGACAATGAGCAGTTCCTC. The encoded protein is CASSLGRDNEQFL.